This T cell receptor beta chain was sequenced during a study of control samples from healthy donors and cancer patients (dated by TCRdb to 2018 to 2020). The germline V gene specifies SNHLY as CDR1 and FYNNEI as CDR2. There are 17 amino acids in the CDR3, from cysteine to phenylalanine inclusive. Only CDR3 DNA is held: 51 bases, read in frame from base 1. V lost 7 bases and J lost 2 bases, and the count of bases not matched to a germline gene is 12. Note on this clone: Its target antigen remains unknown. Base quality data are lacking; no much larger clone is found one base away.

Library construction relied on the immunoSEQ multiplex PCR assay. In TCRdb, the immuneACCESS table is reduced to in-frame sequences with V and J assigned. These tables do not hold every clone; where another copy was compared, an unresolved V gene accounts for under half, and the others remain unexplained. The sample includes fewer than 200,000 clones, with around 90% observed a single time. Jointly, the top ten make up around 5% of the sample. The TCR comes from a woman between 25 and 40 years old in good health. The chain couples TRBV2 to TRBJ2-3, with 10 middle bases fitting TRBD2. Material for sequencing was blood. At the DNA level, the sequence is TGTGCCAGCAATCGGGCCGGGGGACTAGCGCTCACAGATACGCAGTATTTT. It translates to CASNRAGGLALTDTQYF. Where the CDR3 stops, the reference TRBV2 and TRBJ2-3 genes take over; the full variable domain is EPEVTQTPSHQVTQMGQEVILRCVPISNHLYFYWYRQILGQKVEFLVSFYNNEISEKSEIFDDQFSVERPDGSNFTLKIRSTKLEDSAMYFCASNRAGGLALTDTQYFGPGTRLTVL.